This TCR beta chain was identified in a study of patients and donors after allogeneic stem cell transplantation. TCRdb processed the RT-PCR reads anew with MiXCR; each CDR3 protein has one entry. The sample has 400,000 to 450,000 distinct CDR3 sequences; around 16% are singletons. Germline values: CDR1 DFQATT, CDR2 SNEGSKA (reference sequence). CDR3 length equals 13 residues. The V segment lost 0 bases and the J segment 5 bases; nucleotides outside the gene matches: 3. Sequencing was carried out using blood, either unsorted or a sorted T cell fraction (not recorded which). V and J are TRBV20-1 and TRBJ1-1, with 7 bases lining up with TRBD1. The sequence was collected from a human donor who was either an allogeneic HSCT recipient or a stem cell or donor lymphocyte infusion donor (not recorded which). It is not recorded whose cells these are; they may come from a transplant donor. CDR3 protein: CSARDPRGTEAFF. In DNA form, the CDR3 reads TGCAGTGCTAGAGATCCCAGGGGGACTGAAGCTTTCTTT.